The sample holds one count of the clone carrying this T cell receptor beta chain. The antigen remains undetermined. The record originates from a study of blood T cells in healthy people across ages. Study-level results: Diversity figures based on one million T cells were deemed too low. For the donors, CMV status was unknown and possibly confounded expanded clonotype changes.

Alongside a J-beta primer mix, a sample-barcoded 5' primer served in a second PCR lasting roughly 6 to 11 cycles. Every cDNA molecule carried a tag from a template-switch adaptor bearing 12 random nucleotides. TCRdb redid the calling of the 5' RACE reads with MiXCR, one entry per CDR3 protein. Of about 1.8 million distinct CDR3 sequences in the sample, about 50% were seen once. CDR1 is DFQATT and CDR2 is SNEGSKA in the germline V gene (reference sequence). The CDR3 is made up of 13 amino acids. V lost 3 bases and J 8 bases, leaving 16 bases between the germline ends. Sequenced sample: blood. This clonotype was obtained from a woman between 35 and 50 years old in good health. The genes are TRBV20-1 and TRBJ1-2; D remains unclear. CDR3 nucleotides: TGCAGTGCTAGTGAAGAGCTGTGGCGCGGCTACACCTTC. Its protein product is CSASEELWRGYTF.